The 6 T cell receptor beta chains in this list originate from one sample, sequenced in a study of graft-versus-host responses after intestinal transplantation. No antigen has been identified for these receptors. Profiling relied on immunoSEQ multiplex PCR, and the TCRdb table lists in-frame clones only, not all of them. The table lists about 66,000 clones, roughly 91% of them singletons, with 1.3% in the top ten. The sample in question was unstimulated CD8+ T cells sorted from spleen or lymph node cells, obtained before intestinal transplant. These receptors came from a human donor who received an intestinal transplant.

CDR3: CASSASGTVNEKLFF. CDR3 nucleotide sequence: TGTGCCAGCAGCGCCTCCGGGACAGTTAATGAAAAACTGTTTTTT. The V and J genes are TRBV9 and TRBJ1-4; 7 bases match TRBD1. Germline V gene lookup returns CDR1 SGDLS and CDR2 YYNGEE. V dropped 3 bases and J dropped 4; count of bases not matched to a gene: 6. This CDR3 comprises 15 residues.

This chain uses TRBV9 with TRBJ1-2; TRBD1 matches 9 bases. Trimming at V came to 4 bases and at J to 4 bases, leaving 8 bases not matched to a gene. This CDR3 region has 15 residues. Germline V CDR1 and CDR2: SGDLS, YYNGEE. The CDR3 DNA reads TGTGCCAGCAGCACCGGGACAGGGTTAAGCTATGGCTACACCTTC. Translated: CASSTGTGLSYGYTF.

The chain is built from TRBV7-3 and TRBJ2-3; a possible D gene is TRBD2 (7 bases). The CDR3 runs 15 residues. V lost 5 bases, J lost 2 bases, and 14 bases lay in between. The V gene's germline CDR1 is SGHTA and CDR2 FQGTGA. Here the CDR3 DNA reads TGTGCCAGCAGCACGGGGGGCGGACCCACAGATACGCAGTATTTT. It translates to CASSTGGGPTDTQYF. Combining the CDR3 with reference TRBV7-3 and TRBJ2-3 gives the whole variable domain GAGVSQTPSNKVTEKGKYVELRCDPISGHTALYWYRQSLGQGPEFLIYFQGTGAADDSGLPNDRFFAVRPEGSVSTLKIQRTERGDSAVYLCASSTGGGPTDTQYFGPGTRLTVL.

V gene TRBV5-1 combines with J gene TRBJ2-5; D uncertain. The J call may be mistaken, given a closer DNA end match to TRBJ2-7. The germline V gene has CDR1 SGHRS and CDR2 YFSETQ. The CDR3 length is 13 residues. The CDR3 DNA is TGCGCCAGCAGCTTAAGTCCTACTTACGAGCAGTACTTC. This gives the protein CASSLSPTYEQYF.

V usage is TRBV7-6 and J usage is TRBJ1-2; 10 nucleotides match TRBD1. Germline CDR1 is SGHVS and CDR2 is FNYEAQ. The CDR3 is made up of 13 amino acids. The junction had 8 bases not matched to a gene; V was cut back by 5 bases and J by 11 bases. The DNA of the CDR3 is TGTGCCAGCAGCCCCATGACAGGGGGCGTGTACACCTTC. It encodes CASSPMTGGVYTF.

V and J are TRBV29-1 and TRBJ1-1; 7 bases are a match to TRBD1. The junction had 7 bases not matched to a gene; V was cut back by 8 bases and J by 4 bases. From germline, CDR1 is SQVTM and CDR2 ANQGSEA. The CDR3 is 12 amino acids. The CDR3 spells CSTGDSGTEAFF. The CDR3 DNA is TGCAGCACTGGGGACAGTGGCACTGAAGCTTTCTTT.